This TCR beta chain was sequenced in a study of shared clonotypes between healthy human individuals. Study-wide results and caveats: Generally, estimated richness proved larger in naive subsets than it did in memory subsets.

Per the germline V gene, CDR1 is SGHRS and CDR2 is YFSETQ. Losses at the gene ends were 3 bases for V and 5 bases for J; bases not matched to a gene: 3. CDR3 length: 14 residues. A word on this clone: Its target is unknown.

As originally analysed: There were no quality scores in the junction-only immunoSEQ sequences, so filtering differed. Clones were read by immunoSEQ multiplex PCR, and TCRdb kept only the in-frame ones, dropping some. Clonal size and the V and J genes are those of that table, whereas D and trimming came from the DNA. The sample yields 2 million to 2.5 million clones, approximately 90% seen once. This sequence joins TRBV5-1 and TRBJ2-7; TRBD2 matches at 12 bases. This receptor was taken from a man between 18 and 35 years old in good health. Some clones in this sample may be carry-over from other donors' samples. Sequencing input: naive CD4+ T cells from PBMCs. As for subset: CD45RA+ positively selected. The CDR3 sequence is CASSSTSGSHEQYF. The CDR3 region has the DNA TGCGCCAGCAGCTCGACTAGCGGGAGTCACGAGCAGTACTTC.